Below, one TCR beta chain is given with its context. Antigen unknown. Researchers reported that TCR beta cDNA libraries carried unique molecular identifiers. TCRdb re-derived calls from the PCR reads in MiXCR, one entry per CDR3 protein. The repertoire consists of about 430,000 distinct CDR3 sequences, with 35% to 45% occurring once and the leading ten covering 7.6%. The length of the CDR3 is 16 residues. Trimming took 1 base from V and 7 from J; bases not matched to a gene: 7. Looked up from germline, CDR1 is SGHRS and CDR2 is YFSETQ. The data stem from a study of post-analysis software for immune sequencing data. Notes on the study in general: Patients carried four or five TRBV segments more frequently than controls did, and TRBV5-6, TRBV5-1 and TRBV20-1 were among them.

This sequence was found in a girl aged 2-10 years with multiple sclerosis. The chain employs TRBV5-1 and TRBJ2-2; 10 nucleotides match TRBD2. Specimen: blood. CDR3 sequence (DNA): TGCGCCAGCAGCTTGATCGATAGCGGGAGGATCGGGGAGCTGTTTTTT. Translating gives CASSLIDSGRIGELFF.